This entry lists 7 T cell receptor beta chains sequenced from one sample in a study of cytomegalovirus exposure and HLA in healthy donors. The study ran its PCR with 60 Vbeta and 13 Jbeta primers. Here immunoSEQ multiplex PCR was the method, and the copy in TCRdb shows in-frame clones only, minus some. The sample lists around 110,000 clones; around 10% were seen once. What was sequenced was PBMCs. These receptors were collected from a man in his thirties or forties in good health and CMV-seronegative.

This clone came up a few times. V usage is TRBV6-1 and J usage is TRBJ1-4; 7 positions match TRBD1. With 6 bases clipped from V and 3 bases from J, the junction kept 7 bases outside the gene matches. The CDR3 consists of 15 residues. Per the germline V gene, CDR1 is MNHNS and CDR2 is SASEGT. CDR3 amino acids: CASRNPGQPNEKLFF. The DNA of the CDR3 is TGTGCCAGCAGAAATCCGGGACAGCCTAATGAAAAACTGTTTTTT.

The gene calls are TRBV5-1 and TRBJ2-2; D remains unclear. This CDR3 spans 15 amino acids. Germline loops: CDR1 SGHRS, CDR2 YFSETQ. The V end lost 0 bases, the J end lost 4 bases, and 10 bases lay between the germline ends. The CDR3 DNA reads TGCGCCAGCAGCTTGGGCCGTCGGAGCACCGGGGAGCTGTTTTTT. Protein sequence: CASSLGRRSTGELFF.

J is TRBJ2-5 and V is TRBV25-1, with TRBD2 identical over 7 bases. V lost 2 bases to trimming and J lost 4 bases; unmatched junction nucleotides: 7. The CDR3 sequence is 15 residues long. CDR1 is MGHDK, CDR2 SYGVNS, per germline. Here the CDR3 reads CASSEGGGGGETQYF. The CDR3 DNA follows: TGTGCCAGCAGTGAAGGGGGGGGAGGTGGAGAGACCCAGTACTTC.

The chain carries TRBV5-1 and TRBJ2-3; 11 bases fit TRBD1. Germline lookup yields CDR1 SGHRS and CDR2 YFSETQ. The CDR3 has 14 residues. The V gene end was trimmed by 4 bases and the J gene end by 6 bases; junction bases not matched to a gene: 4. In DNA form, the CDR3 reads TGCGCCAGCAGCCTCGGACAGGGGGCGGATACGCAGTATTTT. As protein: CASSLGQGADTQYF.

This chain connects TRBV12-5 to TRBJ2-3, with D possibly being TRBD2 (6 bases). Trimming took 0 bases from V and 2 from J, leaving 9 bases between them. Germline V CDR1 and CDR2: LGHNT, FRNRAP. The CDR3 has 15 amino acids. This chain's CDR3 is CASGLVRDVTDTQYF. Written as DNA, the CDR3 is TGTGCTAGTGGTTTGGTGCGGGACGTCACAGATACGCAGTATTTT. Looking up the rest from reference TRBV12-5 and TRBJ2-3 gives the full variable domain: DARVTQTPRHKVTEMGQEVTMRCQPILGHNTVFWYRQTMMQGLELLAYFRNRAPLDDSGMPKDRFSAEMPDATLATLKIQPSEPRDSAVYFCASGLVRDVTDTQYFGPGTRLTVL.

The CDR3: CASSVELQGALGYTF. CDR3 nucleotide sequence: TGTGCCAGCAGCGTAGAGTTGCAGGGGGCTCTTGGCTACACCTTC. This chain joins TRBV9 and TRBJ1-2, with 8 bases fitting TRBD1. This CDR3 is built from 15 residues. Germline V gene sequence: CDR1 SGDLS, CDR2 YYNGEE. V trimming: 0 bases; J trimming: 7 bases; junction bases outside the gene matches: 8.

This clone was counted a few times. Other DNA sequences in this specimen translate into the identical CDR3. The chain's CDR3 is CASSGQGGSEKLFF. Here the CDR3 DNA reads TGCGCCAGCAGCGGACAAGGAGGGTCTGAAAAACTGTTTTTT. The J gene is TRBJ1-4, the V gene TRBV5-1, with D perhaps TRBD1 (5 bases). This CDR3 spans 14 amino acids. The germline CDR1 and CDR2 sequences are SGHRS and YFSETQ. The V gene lost 4 bases and the J gene lost 7 bases, with 14 bases spanning the gap.